This T cell receptor (beta chain) was recovered during a study of cytomegalovirus exposure and HLA in healthy donors. This clone has a single count. The CDR3 sequence is 15 residues long. Germline lookup yields CDR1 SEHNR and CDR2 FQNEAQ (reference sequence). J gave up 7 bases and V 5 bases, and 9 bases lay outside the gene matches. The PCR used 60 Vbeta and 13 Jbeta primers. The data were produced by immunoSEQ multiplex PCR, yet TCRdb's version contains in-frame clones alone and is incomplete. The sample includes under 150,000 clones, roughly three quarters seen only once; the top ten take 1.3%. Sequencing used PBMCs. This sequence joins TRBV7-9 and TRBJ1-4, with TRBD1 identical over 8 bases. The sequence derives from a woman between 35 and 50 years old in good health and CMV-seronegative. CDR3 nucleotides: TGTGCCAGCAGCCTAGACAGGGGATCAGTTGAAAAACTGTTTTTT. This codes for CASSLDRGSVEKLFF.